By frequency, the clone carrying this TCR beta chain registers medium-sized. Its antigen is undetermined. CD45RO-CCR7+CD27+CD95- cells counted as naive CD8+ T cells. Germline lookup yields CDR1 DFQATT and CDR2 SNEGSKA (reference sequence). The CDR3 is 15 residues long. Via 5' RACE with UMI labels, TRB cDNA libraries were prepared. From the 5' RACE reads, TCRdb lists one entry per CDR3 protein and no DNA. The listing records 6,000 to 8,500 distinct CDR3 sequences. This entry belongs to a study of CXCR3-negative and CXCR3-positive naive CD8 T cells. General study results and limits: After cryopreservation, expression of CXCR3 was partially reduced, and most assays were run with fresh PBMCs. Naive cells that were CXCR3-negative or CXCR3-positive used TRBV-TRBJ genes alike, while memory cells diverged.

The sequencing input was naive CXCR3- CD8+ T cells from blood. Subset given: CD45RO-CCR7+CD27+CD95- naive CD8+ T cells lacking CXCR3 (TNR3-). The source of this sequence is a human donor in good health. Some clones in this sample may be carry-over from other donors' samples. The gene calls are TRBV20-1 and TRBJ2-1; with no DNA, the TCRdb D assignment of TRBD2 cannot be verified. CDR3 protein: CSARVGLAAYNEQFF.